Presented here are 5 T cell receptor beta chains from one specimen sequenced in a study of CD8 T cells in Susac syndrome. With random hexamers, reverse transcription was performed on 0.5 to 1 ug of RNA. TCRdb reprocessed the immunoSEQ multiplex PCR reads with MiXCR, giving one entry per CDR3 protein. The table records roughly 86,000 distinct CDR3 sequences, 90% to 97% of them present only once. The source material was CD8+ T cells from PBMCs. The receptors come from a human donor with Susac syndrome.

This clonotype was seen a single time. The gene calls are TRBV20-1 and TRBJ2-5; D may be TRBD1 or TRBD2 (5 bases each). Trimming pared 6 bases from V and 0 bases from J, leaving 14 bases between. The CDR3 loop spans 14 amino acids. Germline V gives CDR1 DFQATT, CDR2 SNEGSKA (reference sequence). CDR3: CSAQVMGDQETQYF. The CDR3 DNA is TGCAGTGCCCAGGTGATGGGGGACCAAGAGACCCAGTACTTC.

V gene TRBV7-2 combines with J gene TRBJ2-4; D is undetermined. The germline V and J ends were trimmed by 7 bases and 7 bases, with 14 bases remaining between them. In germline, CDR1 is SGHTA, CDR2 FQGNSA. This CDR3 spans 13 amino acids. Here the CDR3 reads CASTSLNFNIQYF. The CDR3, as DNA: TGTGCCAGCACCTCCCTTAATTTTAACATTCAGTACTTC.

The rearrangement joins TRBV25-1 to TRBJ2-1; a weak D match, TRBD1 (6 bases). The V and J ends lost 6 bases and 6 bases respectively, with 15 bases between them. This CDR3 has 14 amino acids. In germline, CDR1 is MGHDK, CDR2 SYGVNS. The CDR3 region has the DNA TGTGCCAGCAGCGAGTTGGGGGCCGGCAATGAGCAGTTCTTC. It specifies CASSELGAGNEQFF.

This chain joins TRBV12-3 or TRBV12-4 and TRBJ2-7; no firm D call. The CDR3 loop spans 12 amino acids. V was clipped by 6 bases and J by 3 bases, with 9 bases between them. The CDR3 is CASSSGIYEQYF. CDR3 sequence (DNA): TGTGCCAGCAGCTCAGGTATCTACGAGCAGTACTTC.

Only one count was recorded for this clonotype. The chain recombines TRBV27 with TRBJ1-2, with TRBD1 matching over 7 bases. This CDR3 has 15 residues. The germline V gene encodes CDR1 MNHEY and CDR2 SMNVEV (reference sequence). J lost 1 base, V lost 0 bases, and 2 bases had no gene match. For the CDR3, the DNA is TGTGCCAGCAGTTTATCGGCAGGGGGTAACTATGGCTACACCTTC. This sequence encodes CASSLSAGGNYGYTF.